This T cell receptor (beta chain) comes out of a study of response to subunit inactivated influenza vaccine. Study findings and constraints: Each seasonal flu vaccination may recruit only limited new T cells, authors suggested.

This clonotype was found many times. As yet, its antigen is unknown. TCRdb fed the RT-PCR reads into MiXCR, producing one record per CDR3 protein. The sample shows about 520,000 distinct CDR3 sequences, roughly 7.6% of them seen only once. V was trimmed by 8 bases and J by 9 bases, leaving 24 bases between them. CDR1 and CDR2 (germline): SGHRS, YFSETQ. The CDR3 loop spans 14 amino acids. This receptor was obtained from a man between 50 and 75 years old who received an inactivated influenza vaccine. Material: PBMCs from blood, obtained less than 30 months after vaccination. This chain uses TRBV5-1 with TRBJ2-7; D tentatively reads TRBD1 or TRBD2 (5 bases each). The CDR3 protein is CASGNDWDLAPQYF. Here the CDR3 DNA reads TGCGCCAGTGGGAATGACTGGGACCTAGCCCCGCAGTACTTC.